The 26 T cell receptor beta chains given below trace back to one sample, sequenced in a study of CD8+ T cells in alopecia areata. After isolation, RNA underwent reverse transcription to generate cDNA as the sequencing template. Assay: immunoSEQ multiplex PCR; the TCRdb copy retains only in-frame clones and omits some. The sample gives hundreds of thousands of clones, nearly 60% of which show up once; roughly 1.8% is in the top ten. Treatment meaning: oral pan-JAK inhibitor, 5-10 mg twice daily. The material was CD4+ T cells sorted from blood, obtained at week 24, from a patient treated with tofacitinib. Receptors originate from a human donor with alopecia areata.

This clone occurred a few times. The J gene is TRBJ2-7, the V gene TRBV7-8; no firm D call. With 3 bases removed from V and 4 bases from J, the gap between germline ends came to 7 bases. The CDR3 length is 12 residues. Looked up from germline, CDR1 is SGHVS and CDR2 is FQNEAQ. CDR3 sequence reads: CASSFRPYEQYF. As DNA, the CDR3 is TGTGCCAGCAGCTTTCGCCCTTACGAGCAGTACTTC.

The chain uses TRBV5-4 and TRBJ2-2, with D possibly being TRBD1 (5 bases). Per the germline V gene, CDR1 is SGHNT and CDR2 is YYREEE (reference sequence). Trimming left V 2 bases short and J 1 base short, with 6 bases between. This CDR3 comprises 14 residues. The CDR3 DNA reads TGTGCCAGCAGCTTTCAGGGGAACACCGGGGAGCTGTTTTTT. Translating it yields CASSFQGNTGELFF.

The J gene is TRBJ2-7, the V gene TRBV10-3, with D possibly TRBD1 on 6 matching bases. The CDR3 runs 12 residues. Looked up from germline, CDR1 is ENHRY and CDR2 is SYGVKD. V was cut by 10 bases and J by 2 bases, with 12 bases left in between. DNA for the CDR3: TGTGCCAGCTCCGGACAGACCTACGAGCAGTACTTC. Its protein is CASSGQTYEQYF.

The rearrangement links TRBV30 to TRBJ2-4, with TRBD1 identical over 9 bases. The CDR3 spans 17 residues. Germline V lookup: CDR1 GTSNPN, CDR2 SVGIG (reference sequence). Trimming took 1 base from V and 3 from J; bases not matched to a gene: 10. In DNA form, the CDR3 reads TGTGCCTGGAGTGCGGACCGGGGACAGGGCGGCAAAAACATTCAGTACTTC. Its translation: CAWSADRGQGGKNIQYF.

The chain has TRBV7-8 and TRBJ1-4, with a weak D call TRBD1 (6 bases). V was clipped by 5 bases and J by 6 bases, with 16 bases between them. CDR1 SGHVS and CDR2 FQNEAQ come from the germline V gene. This CDR3 comprises 15 residues. DNA for the CDR3: TGTGCCAGCAGCCGCACAACTAGGACAGATGAAAAACTGTTTTTT. Translated, it gives CASSRTTRTDEKLFF.

This chain links TRBV7-2 with TRBJ2-5; 7 bases match TRBD2. The CDR3 runs 15 residues. The V and J ends lost 1 base and 6 bases, in that order; junction bases with no gene match: 8. CDR1 SGHTA and CDR2 FQGNSA come from the germline V gene. This chain's CDR3 is CASSLDISGGKTQYF. The CDR3 DNA reads TGTGCCAGCAGCTTAGATATTTCGGGGGGAAAGACCCAGTACTTC.

The chain carries TRBV6-6 and TRBJ2-7; D is unclear. The length of the CDR3 is 14 residues. CDR1 MNHNY and CDR2 SVGAGI come from the germline V gene (reference sequence). V lost 0 bases and J lost 0, with 6 bases in between. CDR3 amino acids: CASSYSSFSYEQYF. The CDR3 DNA sequence: TGTGCCAGCAGTTACTCATCGTTCTCCTACGAGCAGTACTTC.

The gene calls are TRBV6-6 and TRBJ1-2; D is possibly TRBD1 (6 bases). Per germline, CDR1 MNHNY and CDR2 SVGAGI (reference sequence). CDR3 length: 15 residues. CDR3 in amino acids: CGSSLGGGANYGYTF. The DNA for the CDR3 is TGTGGCTCTAGCCTGGGGGGGGGCGCTAACTATGGCTACACCTTC.

This clone was observed a few times. This chain uses TRBV7-8 with TRBJ2-1; 13 bases align to TRBD2. The trim removed 5 bases at V and 7 bases at J, leaving 5 bases unmatched. This CDR3 comprises 15 residues. Germline assignment: CDR1 SGHVS and CDR2 FQNEAQ. This chain's CDR3 is CASSHRLAGGNEQFF. The CDR3 DNA sequence: TGTGCCAGCAGCCACCGACTAGCGGGGGGAAATGAGCAGTTCTTC.

This clone was recorded a few times. The gene calls are TRBV4-3 and TRBJ2-3, with D possibly matching TRBD2 (6 bases). The CDR3 contains 20 residues. Germline lookup yields CDR1 LGHNA and CDR2 YSLEER. V was pared by 0 bases and J by 0 bases, with 22 bases between. The CDR3 DNA reads TGCGCCAGCAGCCAAGAAACCGGGGGATCGCTGTTATCTAGCACAGATACGCAGTATTTT. Its protein product is CASSQETGGSLLSSTDTQYF.

This chain links TRBV7-2 with TRBJ1-2; 9 nucleotides align to TRBD1. V lost 4 bases and J lost 0; bases outside the gene matches: 3. The CDR3 is 15 amino acids. CDR1 is SGHTA, CDR2 FQGNSA, per germline. CDR3 in DNA: TGTGCCAGCAGCTACCGGACAGGGGCTAACTATGGCTACACCTTC. It translates to CASSYRTGANYGYTF.

The rearrangement links TRBV5-1 to TRBJ2-1; 10 bases fit TRBD1. CDR3 length equals 17 residues. The trim removed 0 bases at V and 6 bases at J, leaving 9 bases unmatched. From germline, CDR1 is SGHRS and CDR2 YFSETQ. This CDR3 reads CASSLDRQGADTNEQFF. The CDR3 nucleotides are TGCGCCAGCAGCTTGGATAGACAGGGGGCGGATACCAATGAGCAGTTCTTC.

This clone has only a few counts. V is TRBV4-3 and J is TRBJ1-3; D gene unclear. There are 14 residues in the CDR3. The germline V gene encodes CDR1 LGHNA and CDR2 YSLEER. The V end was cut by 4 bases, the J end by 0 bases, with 7 bases between. This CDR3 reads CASSREHSGNTIYF. The CDR3 DNA reads TGCGCCAGCAGCCGAGAACACTCTGGAAACACCATATATTTT.

In this sample, this clone turned up a few times. The V call is TRBV4-1, the J call TRBJ2-6; D not certain. CDR3 size: 15 residues. V was pared by 3 bases and J by 0 bases, with 6 bases between. Germline CDR1 and CDR2: MGHRA and YSYEKL. The CDR3 nucleotides are TGCGCCAGCAGCCAGCCCCTCTCTGGGGCCAACGTCCTGACTTTC. Amino acid sequence: CASSQPLSGANVLTF.

The rearrangement uses TRBV11-2 and TRBJ2-2; a weak D match, TRBD1 (6 bases). CDR3 length: 16 residues. Deletions cut 6 bases from V and 0 bases from J, with 14 bases between. The V gene's germline CDR1 is SGHAT and CDR2 FQNNGV. The DNA of the CDR3 is TGTGCCAGCAGATTACCGGGACAAACGAACACCGGGGAGCTGTTTTTT. Encoded protein: CASRLPGQTNTGELFF.

This clone was observed a handful of times. The chain couples TRBV30 to TRBJ1-2; D is unresolved. Looked up from germline, CDR1 is GTSNPN and CDR2 is SVGIG (reference sequence). V was pared by 5 bases and J by 7 bases, with 17 bases between. The CDR3 sequence is 13 residues long. The CDR3 bases are TGTGCCTGGGCTTTGGATATCACATCTGGCTACACCTTC. It specifies CAWALDITSGYTF.

This clone was counted only a few times. The V gene is TRBV29-1, the J gene TRBJ2-2, with a possible D match to TRBD2 (6 bases). Trimming pared 6 bases from V and 1 base from J, leaving 12 bases between. The germline V gene encodes CDR1 SQVTM and CDR2 ANQGSEA. There are 14 residues in the CDR3. The CDR3 protein is CSVRPEGNTGELFF. The CDR3 DNA reads TGCAGCGTGCGGCCGGAGGGGAACACCGGGGAGCTGTTTTTT.

This clone was found a few times. This chain uses TRBV18 with TRBJ2-5, with unresolved D. CDR3 length equals 14 residues. Deletions cut 0 bases from V and 5 bases from J, with 10 bases between. CDR1 and CDR2 (germline): KGHSH, LQKENI. The chain's CDR3 is CASSPPGSWETQYF. The CDR3 DNA is TGTGCCAGCTCACCACCGGGGTCATGGGAGACCCAGTACTTC.

The V and J genes are TRBV27 and TRBJ2-7; TRBD2 might be the D (6 bases). Germline V lookup: CDR1 MNHEY, CDR2 SMNVEV (reference sequence). The CDR3 has 15 amino acids. The V gene lost 2 bases and the J gene lost 1 base, with 12 bases spanning the gap. The CDR3 nucleotides are TGTGCCAGCAGTTTAGGGGTGGGGGGTTCCTACGAGCAGTACTTC. Its protein is CASSLGVGGSYEQYF.

This chain links TRBV30 with TRBJ2-7; D unclear. This CDR3 contains 12 residues. V lost 2 bases and J 2 bases, leaving 7 bases between the germline ends. Germline lookup yields CDR1 GTSNPN and CDR2 SVGIG (reference sequence). CDR3 in amino acids: CAWSPRTYEQYF. CDR3 bases: TGTGCCTGGAGTCCACGAACCTACGAGCAGTACTTC.

This clone was seen more than once but under ten times. The chain uses TRBV30 and TRBJ1-1; D is possibly TRBD1 (5 bases). The CDR3 covers 13 residues. Germline V gene lookup returns CDR1 GTSNPN and CDR2 SVGIG (reference sequence). Trimming stripped 5 bases from V and 2 bases from J, with 12 bases between. The CDR3 region has the DNA TGTGCCTGGGTCGACAGAGTTAACACTGAAGCTTTCTTT. Its translation: CAWVDRVNTEAFF.

V usage is TRBV6-6 and J usage is TRBJ2-3; tentative D call: TRBD2 (5 bases). This CDR3 is built from 15 residues. Deletions cut 0 bases from V and 5 bases from J, with 12 bases between. Germline values: CDR1 MNHNY, CDR2 SVGAGI (reference sequence). CDR3 sequence (DNA): TGTGCCAGCAGTTACTCACGGGGAAGAGGAGATACGCAGTATTTT. This sequence encodes CASSYSRGRGDTQYF.

This sequence joins TRBV4-2 and TRBJ2-5, with 7 bases fitting TRBD2. The CDR3 is made up of 18 amino acids. Germline V gene sequence: CDR1 LGHNA, CDR2 YNFKEQ. J lost 2 bases, V lost 0 bases, and 12 bases had no gene match. The CDR3 here is CASSQDRSGRAGQETQYF. CDR3 DNA sequence: TGTGCCAGCAGCCAAGACCGCTCTGGGAGAGCGGGGCAAGAGACCCAGTACTTC.

V is TRBV5-1 and J is TRBJ1-2, with D possibly TRBD1 on 5 matching bases. Germline loops: CDR1 SGHRS, CDR2 YFSETQ. V lost 0 bases and J lost 6, with 12 bases in between. CDR3 size: 14 residues. The CDR3 nucleotides are TGCGCCAGCAGCTTGGCGGGAGGGGTGGATGGCTACACCTTC. Translating gives CASSLAGGVDGYTF.

The V and J genes are TRBV6-5 and TRBJ2-7; 10 nucleotides line up with TRBD2. This CDR3 comprises 14 residues. Germline loops: CDR1 MNHEY, CDR2 SVGAGI. The V and J ends lost 6 bases and 5 bases, in that order; junction bases with no gene match: 7. In DNA form, the CDR3 reads TGTGCCAGCAGCACTAGCGGGGTCGGTGACGAGCAGTACTTC. Translating it yields CASSTSGVGDEQYF.

The chain combines TRBV2 with TRBJ2-1; D is unresolved. Between the trimmed V and J ends, which lost 7 bases and 0 bases, there was a span of 10 bases. The CDR3 contains 14 residues. CDR1 is SNHLY and CDR2 is FYNNEI in the germline V gene. The CDR3: CASTVLGSYNEQFF. CDR3 nucleotides: TGTGCCAGCACGGTTCTAGGCTCCTACAATGAGCAGTTCTTC.